This is a list of T cell receptor beta chains from one sample in a study of beta chain features in type 1 diabetes. This table comes from immunoSEQ multiplex PCR, and its TCRdb copy is limited to in-frame clones, with some not included. The sample shows about 130,000 clones, nearly 9.5% of them seen only once. The sequencing input was central memory CD4+ T cells from blood. These receptors were taken from a man aged 18 to 35 in good health. Each CDR3 is given with its conserved first and last residue. D genes are given only for firm matches. Clone size is not always given. Where it is, it says once, few, many or a class for expanded clones.

many	TRBV15	TRBD2	TRBJ2-1	TGTGCCACCAGCAGGAGCCGAGCGGGGAGTAGTTCCTACAATGAGCAGTTCTTC	CATSRSRAGSSSYNEQFF
few	TRBV7-2	NA	TRBJ2-2	TGTGCCAGCAGCTTAGTAGATGGCGGGGAGCTGTTTTTT	CASSLVDGGELFF
many	TRBV4-3	TRBD1	TRBJ2-4	TGCGCCAGCAGCCAAGGAACAGGGGCTTCGGCGTACTTC	CASSQGTGASAYF
many	TRBV7-2	TRBD2	TRBJ2-1	TGTGCCAGCAGCCCGGGACTAGGATACAATGAGCAGTTCTTC	CASSPGLGYNEQFF
few	TRBV7-2	TRBD1	TRBJ2-5	TGTGCCAGCAGCTGGCGGTCAGGGGGCAGAAGGGAGACCCAGTACTTC	CASSWRSGGRRETQYF
few	TRBV28	TRBD1	TRBJ2-1	TGTGCCAGCGGGACAGGGGAGGTTAATGAGCAGTTCTTC	CASGTGEVNEQFF
NA	TRBV6-6	TRBD2	TRBJ2-1	TGTGCCAGCAGTTATTCCGGGGGGGCCCGGGAAGAGCAGTTCTTC	CASSYSGGAREEQFF
few	TRBV6-6	TRBD2	TRBJ2-3	TGTGCCAGCCGCCGGGGGGGAAGCACAGATACGCAGTATTTT	CASRRGGSTDTQYF
many	TRBV9	NA	TRBJ2-2	TGTGCCAGCAGCGTAGCAGTCACCGGGGAGCTGTTTTTT	CASSVAVTGELFF
few	TRBV18	TRBD2	TRBJ2-4	TGTGCCAGCTCACCTACAGGACTAGCGGGGCCTATAGCCAAAAACATTCAGTACTTC	CASSPTGLAGPIAKNIQYF
NA	TRBV5-1	NA	TRBJ1-2	TGCGCCAGCAGCTTGGCCGGAGGGGTCGGCTACACCTTC	CASSLAGGVGYTF
NA	TRBV4-2	TRBD1	TRBJ2-7	TGTGCCAGCAGCCAAGCTCTAGCAGGGGGACCAGGGCCCTACGAGCAGTACTTC	CASSQALAGGPGPYEQYF
NA	TRBV7-9	TRBD2	TRBJ2-7	TGTGCCAGCAGTCGAACCACCGGGGGGACCTTCTCCTACGAGCAGTACTTC	CASSRTTGGTFSYEQYF
NA	TRBV5-1	TRBD1	TRBJ1-2	TGCGCCAGCAGCTTGGCCGTAGGAAGGGGGACAGGGGGCTACACCTTC	CASSLAVGRGTGGYTF
NA	TRBV5-4	TRBD2	TRBJ2-3	TGTGCCAGCAGCTTGAGACTTACTAGCGGGGGGATCGATACGCAGTATTTT	CASSLRLTSGGIDTQYF
few	TRBV4-1	TRBD2	TRBJ2-5	TGCGCCAGCAGCCAAGGGAGCGGGGGGCAACAAGAGACCCAGTACTTC	CASSQGSGGQQETQYF
NA	TRBV9	NA	TRBJ1-3	TGTGCCAGCAGCTTGGACAATTCTGGAAACACCATATATTTT	CASSLDNSGNTIYF
NA	TRBV4-3	TRBD2	TRBJ2-3	TGCGCCAGCAGCCAAGAAAGGGGGACTAGCGGGGGTAGAGATACGCAGTATTTT	CASSQERGTSGGRDTQYF
NA	TRBV27	NA	TRBJ2-2	TGTGCCGTGAGCAGGTGGGACACCGGGGAGCTGTTTTTT	CAVSRWDTGELFF
NA	TRBV6-5	NA	TRBJ1-6	TGTGCCAGCAGTTACTGGCGGGGCTCCGCGAATTCACCCCTCCACTTT	CASSYWRGSANSPLHF
NA	TRBV7-3	NA	TRBJ2-1	TGTGCCAGCAGCTTAACAGCCTCCGCTACCTCCTACAATGAGCAGTTCTTC	CASSLTASATSYNEQFF
few	TRBV5-1	TRBD1	TRBJ2-1	TGCGCCAGCAGCTTCCAGGGGGTTCACAATGAGCAGTTCTTC	CASSFQGVHNEQFF
few	TRBV5-1	TRBD2	TRBJ2-3	TGCGCCAGCAGCTTGACTAGCGGGACCCCTCCGGATACGCAGTATTTT	CASSLTSGTPPDTQYF
NA	TRBV5-1	NA	TRBJ1-6	TGCGCCAGCAGGCTGATATATCTCGGGTCACCCCTCCACTTT	CASRLIYLGSPLHF
NA	TRBV7-2	NA	TRBJ1-1	TGTGCCAGCAGCTTACAGTGGAACACTGAAGCTTTCTTT	CASSLQWNTEAFF
few	TRBV4-3	TRBD1	TRBJ1-4	TGCGCCAGCAGCCCGCTGACAGGGTCAACTAATGAAAAACTGTTTTTT	CASSPLTGSTNEKLFF
NA	TRBV15	TRBD2	TRBJ2-5	TGTGCCACCAGCTTATTTCTAGCGGGGCAAGAGACCCAGTACTTC	CATSLFLAGQETQYF
NA	TRBV9	TRBD1	TRBJ2-3	TGTGCCAGCAGCGTAGGAACAGGGGGGATCTGGGATACGCAGTATTTT	CASSVGTGGIWDTQYF
NA	TRBV18	TRBD2	TRBJ2-3	TGTGCCAGCTCACCCCGAGGTAGCGGGGAAGCCTATAGTACGCAGTATTTT	CASSPRGSGEAYSTQYF